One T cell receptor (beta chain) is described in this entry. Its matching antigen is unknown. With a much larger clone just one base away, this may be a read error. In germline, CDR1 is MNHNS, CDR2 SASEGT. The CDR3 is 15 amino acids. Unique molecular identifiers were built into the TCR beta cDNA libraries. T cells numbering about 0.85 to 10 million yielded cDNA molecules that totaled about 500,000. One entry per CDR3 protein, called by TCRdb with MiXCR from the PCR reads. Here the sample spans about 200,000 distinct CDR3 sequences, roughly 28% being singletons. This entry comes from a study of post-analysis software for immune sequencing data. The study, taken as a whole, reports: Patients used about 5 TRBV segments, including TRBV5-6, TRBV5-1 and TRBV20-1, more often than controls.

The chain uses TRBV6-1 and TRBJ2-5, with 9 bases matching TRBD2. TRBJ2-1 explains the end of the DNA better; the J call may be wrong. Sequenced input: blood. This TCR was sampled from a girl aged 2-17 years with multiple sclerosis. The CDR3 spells CASSEALAGRETQFF. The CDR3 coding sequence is TGTGCCAGCAGTGAAGCCCTAGCGGGGCGGGAGACCCAGTTCTTC.